This T cell receptor beta chain was captured in a study of post-analysis software for immune sequencing data. General study points: Relative to controls, patients had a few TRBV segments at higher frequency, with TRBV5-6, TRBV5-1 and TRBV20-1 among these. When compared against controls, multiple sclerosis patients showed significantly lower normalized Chao1 diversity. When the samples were clustered directly with F measure, those that had been prepared in the same batch showed strong co-clustering.

With respect to this clonotype: The antigen is undetermined.

Unique molecular identifiers were present in the TCR beta cDNA libraries. TCRdb called the PCR reads again in MiXCR, with one record for every CDR3 protein. The sample has about 430,000 distinct CDR3 sequences, about 40% seen once; the top ten hold around 8%. Trimming removed 0 bases from V and 0 bases from J; junction bases left unmatched: 11. The CDR3 consists of 19 residues. Looked up from germline, CDR1 is SGHTA and CDR2 is FQGNSA. The chain links TRBV7-2 to TRBJ2-3; TRBD2 matches 8 bases. The clonotype originates from a girl under 10 years old with multiple sclerosis. Specimen: blood. In DNA form, the CDR3 reads TGTGCCAGCAGCTTAGCGTGGGGGGCTAGCGGGTATAGCACAGATACGCAGTATTTT. It translates to CASSLAWGASGYSTDTQYF.